The 22 T cell receptor beta chains reported below all come from one sample, sequenced in a study of cytomegalovirus exposure and HLA in healthy donors. PCR involved 60 Vbeta and 13 Jbeta primers. Data came from immunoSEQ multiplex PCR; TCRdb stores just in-frame clones and leaves some out. This sample yields over 150,000 clones, of which 80% to 90% are seen a single time; over 10% belongs to the top ten. What was sequenced was PBMCs. These receptor sequences come from a woman in her forties or fifties in good health and CMV-seronegative.

This rearrangement joins TRBV10-3 to TRBJ2-1; tentatively, D is TRBD2 (6 bases). Per germline, CDR1 ENHRY and CDR2 SYGVKD. This CDR3 is 15 amino acids long. V shed 6 bases and J shed 0 bases, with 12 bases lying between them. CDR3 sequence: CAIRNSGSSYNEQFF. The CDR3 coding sequence is TGTGCCATCAGGAATAGCGGTAGCTCCTACAATGAGCAGTTCTTC.

V is TRBV5-5 and J is TRBJ2-7, with D possibly being TRBD1 (5 bases). V dropped 3 bases and J dropped 3 bases, with 16 bases sitting between them. This CDR3 spans 15 amino acids. CDR1 SGHKS and CDR2 YYEKEE come from the germline V gene (reference sequence). In DNA, the CDR3 is TGTGCCAGCAGCTCCCAGGGAAATGTTCGCTACGAGCAGTACTTC. Translated, it gives CASSSQGNVRYEQYF.

Remarks on this clone: Other DNA sequences within the sample encode an identical CDR3. The rearrangement joins TRBV6-1 to TRBJ1-2; TRBD1 is a possible D gene (5 bases). The germline V gene has CDR1 MNHNS and CDR2 SASEGT. Deletions cut 8 bases from V and 2 bases from J, with 18 bases between. The CDR3 sequence is 15 residues long. The CDR3 here is CASEKQGLRNYGYTF. In DNA form, the CDR3 reads TGTGCCAGCGAGAAGCAGGGTTTAAGGAACTATGGCTACACCTTC.

This chain joins TRBV19 and TRBJ1-4; D might be TRBD1 (5 bases). V lost 5 bases to trimming and J lost 3 bases, with 13 bases between them. Germline V gene lookup returns CDR1 LNHDA and CDR2 SQIVND (reference sequence). The CDR3 extends over 15 amino acids. This CDR3 reads CASSVAGLANEKLFF. CDR3 coding DNA: TGTGCCAGTAGTGTGGCGGGACTCGCTAATGAAAAACTGTTTTTT. Supplemented by reference TRBV19 and TRBJ1-4, the full variable domain reads DGGITQSPKYLFRKEGQNVTLSCEQNLNHDAMYWYRQDPGQGLRLIYYSQIVNDFQKGDIAEGYSVSREKKESFPLTVTSAQKNPTAFYLCASSVAGLANEKLFFGSGTQLSVL.

V and J are TRBV6-1 and TRBJ2-4, with 8 bases lining up with TRBD1. In germline, CDR1 is MNHNS, CDR2 SASEGT. The CDR3 runs to 15 residues. The junction had 10 bases not matched to a gene; V was cut back by 9 bases and J by 3 bases. The CDR3 is CASRQGAFGKNIQYF. The DNA for the CDR3 is TGTGCCAGTCGCCAGGGGGCGTTTGGCAAAAACATTCAGTACTTC.

V and J are TRBV6-6 and TRBJ1-5, with 9 bases matching TRBD1. Germline lookup yields CDR1 MNHNY and CDR2 SVGAGI (reference sequence). The ends lost 4 bases at V and 7 bases at J; junction bases unmatched: 5. This CDR3 has 14 amino acids. CDR3 sequence: CASSSGQGGQPQHF. The CDR3 bases are TGTGCCAGCAGTTCGGGACAGGGTGGCCAGCCCCAGCATTTT.

The chain links TRBV5-6 to TRBJ2-5; 14 bases fit TRBD2. Germline V gives CDR1 SGHDT, CDR2 YYEEEE. V shed 4 bases, J shed 0 bases, and the junction held 5 bases outside the gene matches. The CDR3 covers 17 residues. The DNA for the CDR3 is TGTGCCAGCAGCGCCGTGGGACTAGCGGGGGACCAAGAGACCCAGTACTTC. Translating it yields CASSAVGLAGDQETQYF.

The chain joins TRBV7-2 to TRBJ1-1; D gene unclear. Trimming removed 1 base from V and 0 bases from J, with 9 bases in between. The germline V gene encodes CDR1 SGHTA and CDR2 FQGNSA. The CDR3 covers 15 residues. This chain's CDR3 is CASSLGPGLNTEAFF. The DNA of the CDR3 is TGTGCCAGCAGCTTAGGTCCGGGTCTGAACACTGAAGCTTTCTTT. Complete variable domain (other parts from reference TRBV7-2 and TRBJ1-1): GAGVSQSPSNKVTEKGKDVELRCDPISGHTALYWYRQSLGQGLEFLIYFQGNSAPDKSGLPSDRFSAERTGGSVSTLTIQRTQQEDSAVYLCASSLGPGLNTEAFFGQGTRLTVV.

The rearrangement joins TRBV25-1 to TRBJ1-6; the D gene is possibly TRBD1 (5 bases). V gave up 5 bases and J gave up 7 bases, with 12 bases separating them. The CDR3 runs to 14 residues. Looked up from germline, CDR1 is MGHDK and CDR2 is SYGVNS. This CDR3 reads CASSPGDGNSPLHF. DNA of the CDR3: TGTGCCAGCAGTCCGGGGGACGGGAATTCACCCCTCCACTTT.

This chain links TRBV6-5 with TRBJ1-2; D call uncertain. Germline CDR1 MNHEY, CDR2 SVGAGI. The V and J ends lost 0 bases and 3 bases respectively, with 11 bases between them. The CDR3 is 15 amino acids. CDR3 sequence (DNA): TGTGCCAGCAGTTACTCGAGAAACTCCTACTATGGCTACACCTTC. It codes for CASSYSRNSYYGYTF.

The rearrangement joins TRBV7-9 to TRBJ2-6; TRBD1 is a possible D gene (6 bases). This CDR3 has 15 amino acids. The germline V gene has CDR1 SEHNR and CDR2 FQNEAQ (reference sequence). V lost 1 base and J 3 bases, leaving 7 bases between the germline ends. The CDR3 region has the DNA TGTGCCAGCAGCTTAGGGGGGCATGGGGCCAACGTCCTGACTTTC. Amino acids: CASSLGGHGANVLTF.

This clone came up a few times. V gene TRBV9 combines with J gene TRBJ2-2, with 8 bases identical to TRBD2. The CDR3 is made up of 17 amino acids. Germline CDR1 reads SGDLS; CDR2 reads YYNGEE. V shed 4 bases and J 6 bases; nucleotides not matched to a gene: 14. DNA for the CDR3: TGTGCCAGCAGCCCCAGACTAGCGATGGCGGGTGCCGGGGAGCTGTTTTTT. Translated: CASSPRLAMAGAGELFF. The full variable domain, rest sourced from reference TRBV9 and TRBJ2-2, is DSGVTQTPKHLITATGQRVTLRCSPRSGDLSVYWYQQSLDQGLQFLIQYYNGEERAKGNILERFSAQQFPDLHSELNLSSLELGDSALYFCASSPRLAMAGAGELFFGEGSRLTVL.

This clone was picked up one time. The gene calls are TRBV18 and TRBJ2-6; D unclear. Germline V gene lookup returns CDR1 KGHSH and CDR2 LQKENI. The CDR3 is made up of 16 amino acids. The V end was cut by 1 base, the J end by 0 bases, with 7 bases between. This chain's CDR3 is CASSPLSYSGANVLTF. CDR3 nucleotide sequence: TGTGCCAGCTCACCACTCTCCTACTCTGGGGCCAACGTCCTGACTTTC.

This clone was recorded only once. The chain has TRBV9 and TRBJ1-1; D is ambiguous. V was clipped by 0 bases and J by 1 base, with 10 bases between them. This CDR3 is 15 amino acids long. From germline, CDR1 is SGDLS and CDR2 YYNGEE. The CDR3 DNA follows: TGTGCCAGCAGCGTAGGTGGCGGCTCGAACACTGAAGCTTTCTTT. Its translation: CASSVGGGSNTEAFF.

The V gene is TRBV2, the J gene TRBJ1-4; D possibly corresponds to TRBD1 (5 bases). This CDR3 has 15 amino acids. Trimming pared 2 bases from V and 7 bases from J, leaving 14 bases between. Germline V gene lookup returns CDR1 SNHLY and CDR2 FYNNEI. The CDR3 spells CASSERSREGEKLFF. The CDR3 DNA is TGTGCCAGCAGTGAACGGTCCAGGGAGGGTGAAAAACTGTTTTTT.

The V call is TRBV19, the J call TRBJ2-1; D is unclear. In germline, CDR1 is LNHDA, CDR2 SQIVND (reference sequence). Trimming pared 2 bases from V and 8 bases from J, leaving 10 bases between. This CDR3 contains 13 residues. The CDR3 spells CASSISNLDEQFF. The CDR3 DNA follows: TGTGCCAGTAGTATATCCAACTTGGATGAGCAGTTCTTC.

This clone was recorded once. This chain uses TRBV9 with TRBJ2-7; 15 bases are a match to TRBD2. Germline CDR1 is SGDLS and CDR2 is YYNGEE. The CDR3 is 16 amino acids. V was pared by 4 bases and J by 6 bases, with 8 bases of the junction left unmatched. CDR3 in DNA: TGTGCCAGCAGCTCGGGACTAGCGGGGGGCCAAGGCGAGCAGTACTTC. It yields the protein CASSSGLAGGQGEQYF. The full variable domain, completed using reference TRBV9 and TRBJ2-7, is DSGVTQTPKHLITATGQRVTLRCSPRSGDLSVYWYQQSLDQGLQFLIQYYNGEERAKGNILERFSAQQFPDLHSELNLSSLELGDSALYFCASSSGLAGGQGEQYFGPGTRLTVT.

The chain uses TRBV7-8 and TRBJ2-5; the match to TRBD2 covers 11 bases. The CDR3 covers 15 residues. Germline assignment: CDR1 SGHVS and CDR2 FQNEAQ. Trimming took 5 bases from V and 3 from J; bases not matched to a gene: 5. DNA of the CDR3: TGTGCCAGCAGCCCTGGACTAGCGGGCGAAGAGACCCAGTACTTC. This gives the protein CASSPGLAGEETQYF.

This clone was seen just once. The J gene is TRBJ2-5, the V gene TRBV27; D gene ambiguous. CDR1 and CDR2 from the germline V gene are MNHEY and SMNVEV (reference sequence). The CDR3 totals 14 residues. V dropped 3 bases and J dropped 2 bases, with 10 bases sitting between them. CDR3 loop: CASSFVAAQETQYF. The DNA of the CDR3 is TGTGCCAGCAGTTTTGTCGCAGCGCAAGAGACCCAGTACTTC.

The chain recombines TRBV7-9 with TRBJ2-3; D is undetermined. V gave up 1 base and J gave up 0 bases, with 8 bases separating them. The CDR3 runs to 15 residues. CDR1 SEHNR and CDR2 FQNEAQ come from the germline V gene (reference sequence). CDR3 DNA: TGTGCCAGCAGCTTAGGCCCTACTAGCACAGATACGCAGTATTTT. This encodes CASSLGPTSTDTQYF.

V usage is TRBV7-2 and J usage is TRBJ2-3; D might be TRBD1 (5 bases). V lost 2 bases, J lost 11 bases, and 11 bases lay in between. CDR1 is SGHTA, CDR2 FQGNSA, per germline. The CDR3 runs to 12 residues. The DNA of the CDR3 is TGTGCCAGCAGCTTAACGATGGGGCTGCAGTATTTT. Its protein product is CASSLTMGLQYF.

This clone was counted a single time. The chain links TRBV6-5 to TRBJ2-3, with D perhaps TRBD2 (6 bases). Trimming removed 2 bases at V and 3 bases at J, with 15 bases between. Germline V gene data show CDR1 as MNHEY and CDR2 as SVGAGI. The CDR3 spans 16 residues. CDR3 bases: TGTGCCAGCAGTTACGGAGGGGAGTTGGGTACAGATACGCAGTATTTT. This gives the protein CASSYGGELGTDTQYF.